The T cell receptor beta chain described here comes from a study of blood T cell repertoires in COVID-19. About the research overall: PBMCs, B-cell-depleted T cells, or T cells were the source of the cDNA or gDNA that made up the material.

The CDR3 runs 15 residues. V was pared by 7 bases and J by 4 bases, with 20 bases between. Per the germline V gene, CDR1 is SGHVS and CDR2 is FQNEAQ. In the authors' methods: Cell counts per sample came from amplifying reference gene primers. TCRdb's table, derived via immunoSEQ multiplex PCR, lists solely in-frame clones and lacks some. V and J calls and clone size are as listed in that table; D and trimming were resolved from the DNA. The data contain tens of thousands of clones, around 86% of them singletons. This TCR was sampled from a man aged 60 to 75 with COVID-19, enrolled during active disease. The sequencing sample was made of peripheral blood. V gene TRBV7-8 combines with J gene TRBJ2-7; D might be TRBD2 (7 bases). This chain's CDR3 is CASTVRGREMYEQYF. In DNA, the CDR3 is TGTGCCAGCACCGTTCGGGGGCGGGAGATGTACGAGCAGTACTTC.